The 30 T cell receptor beta chains given below trace back to one sample, sequenced in a study of beta chain features in type 1 diabetes. The investigators reverse transcribed all of the isolated RNA, so they sequenced expressed TCRB transcripts. TCRdb's table, derived via immunoSEQ multiplex PCR, lists solely in-frame clones and lacks some. The sample records almost 350,000 clones, 8% being singletons. Sequences were obtained from central memory CD4+ T cells from blood. Receptor source: a woman between 18 and 29 years old in good health.

The V call is TRBV28, the J call TRBJ2-7; possibly TRBD2 for D (7 bases). The CDR3 loop spans 19 amino acids. V lost 3 bases and J 7 bases, leaving 31 bases between the germline ends. Germline lookup yields CDR1 MDHEN and CDR2 SYDVKM. The CDR3 DNA is TGTGCCAGCAGTTTGTTAAAGCTGACCGGGGGGCTGAGAGTGGAGGAGCAGTACTTC. It encodes CASSLLKLTGGLRVEEQYF.

This clone has only a few counts. The rearrangement links TRBV6-5 to TRBJ1-2, with a tentative D call TRBD1 (5 bases). V was clipped by 2 bases and J by 7 bases, with 8 bases between them. The CDR3 is made up of 12 amino acids. The V gene's germline CDR1 is MNHEY and CDR2 SVGAGI. CDR3 DNA: TGTGCCAGCAGTTACAGGGGCTTTGGCTACACCTTC. Protein sequence: CASSYRGFGYTF.

In its sample, this clone was seen a few times. The V gene is TRBV5-6, the J gene TRBJ2-7; D might be TRBD2 (5 bases). Germline CDR1 is SGHDT and CDR2 is YYEEEE. The V gene lost 2 bases and the J gene lost 6 bases, with 15 bases spanning the gap. CDR3 size: 14 residues. This CDR3 is CASSLADSTAEQYF. CDR3 bases: TGTGCCAGCAGCTTAGCGGATTCGACGGCCGAGCAGTACTTC.

This clone was seen a handful of times. The chain couples TRBV7-9 to TRBJ2-1; TRBD2 aligns across 10 bases. Germline V lookup: CDR1 SEHNR, CDR2 FQNEAQ (reference sequence). The CDR3 totals 16 residues. The ends lost 4 bases at V and 15 bases at J; junction bases unmatched: 18. The CDR3 region is CASSSPSQREGEARFF. The DNA of the CDR3 is TGTGCCAGCAGCTCCCCGTCTCAGCGGGAGGGCGAGGCACGGTTCTTC.

The J gene is TRBJ1-1, the V gene TRBV7-2; D not certain. V lost 0 bases and J 2 bases, leaving 10 bases between the germline ends. The CDR3 consists of 15 residues. Germline V gene lookup returns CDR1 SGHTA and CDR2 FQGNSA. CDR3 nucleotide sequence: TGTGCCAGCAGCTTAGCCCCCGCTCCTAACACTGAAGCTTTCTTT. Translated: CASSLAPAPNTEAFF.

This chain joins TRBV18 and TRBJ1-1, with TRBD1 matching over 9 bases. Unmatched junction bases numbered 5, after V lost 3 bases and J lost 3 bases. The CDR3 sequence is 15 residues long. Germline CDR1 and CDR2: KGHSH and LQKENI. The CDR3 spells CASSPATGGDTEAFF. Here the CDR3 DNA reads TGTGCCAGCTCACCCGCGACAGGGGGAGACACTGAAGCTTTCTTT. Looking up the rest from reference TRBV18 and TRBJ1-1 gives the full variable domain: NAGVMQNPRHLVRRRGQEARLRCSPMKGHSHVYWYRQLPEEGLKFMVYLQKENIIDESGMPKERFSAEFPKEGPSILRIQQVVRGDSAAYFCASSPATGGDTEAFFGQGTRLTVV.

This clone was counted only a few times. Different DNA sequences within this sample yield the same CDR3. V and J are TRBV7-9 and TRBJ2-3, with 10 bases matching TRBD2. Germline V lookup: CDR1 SEHNR, CDR2 FQNEAQ (reference sequence). V was clipped by 1 base and J by 1 base; unmatched bases: 8. The CDR3 is 18 amino acids. CDR3 in amino acids: CASSLGRLAGRRTDTQYF. The CDR3 coding sequence is TGTGCCAGCAGCTTAGGGCGACTAGCGGGCCGACGCACAGATACGCAGTATTTT.

A few counts support this clone. The V gene is TRBV7-2, the J gene TRBJ1-3, with 7 bases matching TRBD1. With V trimmed by 5 bases and J by 0 bases, 4 bases remained unmatched. The CDR3 runs 15 residues. Germline-derived CDR1 and CDR2 are SGHTA and FQGNSA. CDR3 DNA: TGTGCCAGCAGCACCGGGACAGACTCTGGAAACACCATATATTTT. Protein: CASSTGTDSGNTIYF.

This clone was seen repeatedly, ten times or more. The chain couples TRBV5-5 to TRBJ2-5; no reliable D call. Trimming took off 2 bases at V and 0 bases at J, with 11 bases between the two ends. Germline CDR1 reads SGHKS; CDR2 reads YYEKEE (reference sequence). This CDR3 comprises 15 residues. Here the CDR3 DNA reads TGTGCCAGCAGCTTCCGTACTCTGTACCAAGAGACCCAGTACTTC. Translated: CASSFRTLYQETQYF.

The chain is built from TRBV27 and TRBJ1-4, with TRBD1 matching 8 bases. V lost 2 bases, J lost 4 bases, and 9 bases stayed unmatched. The CDR3 sequence is 17 residues long. Germline V gives CDR1 MNHEY, CDR2 SMNVEV (reference sequence). The CDR3 coding sequence is TGTGCCAGCAGTTTACGGACAGGGAGTATTGGTAATGAAAAACTGTTTTTT. This gives the protein CASSLRTGSIGNEKLFF. The full variable domain, completed using reference TRBV27 and TRBJ1-4, is EAQVTQNPRYLITVTGKKLTVTCSQNMNHEYMSWYRQDPGLGLRQIYYSMNVEVTDKGDVPEGYKVSRKEKRNFPLILESPSPNQTSLYFCASSLRTGSIGNEKLFFGSGTQLSVL.

This clone was detected once. The rearrangement joins TRBV28 to TRBJ2-4, with D perhaps being TRBD1 or TRBD2 (5 bases each). V lost 5 bases to trimming and J lost 8 bases, with 31 bases between them. The CDR3 length is 19 residues. CDR1 is MDHEN, CDR2 SYDVKM, per germline. The CDR3 reads CASSPTLGARKTRGDIQYF. The CDR3 DNA is TGTGCCAGCAGTCCTACGCTCGGGGCGAGAAAAACACGAGGTGACATTCAGTACTTC.

This clone was observed a handful of times. The rearrangement links TRBV29-1 to TRBJ2-7; the match to TRBD1 covers 11 bases. Trimming removed 6 bases from V and 4 bases from J; junction bases left unmatched: 8. CDR1 is SQVTM and CDR2 is ANQGSEA in the germline V gene. CDR3 length: 14 amino acids. This CDR3 reads CSVVTGTGGYEQYF. As DNA, the CDR3 is TGCAGCGTAGTTACCGGGACAGGGGGGTACGAGCAGTACTTC.

This clone was counted only a few times. The V gene is TRBV7-6, the J gene TRBJ2-1; 10 bases map to TRBD2. V lost 7 bases, J lost 4 bases, and 7 bases stayed unmatched. The CDR3 is 15 amino acids. Per the germline V gene, CDR1 is SGHVS and CDR2 is FNYEAQ. As DNA, the CDR3 is TGTGCCAGCACCGCAGGACTAGCGGCTTACAATGAGCAGTTCTTC. Amino acids: CASTAGLAAYNEQFF.

The V call is TRBV27, the J call TRBJ2-7; D possibly corresponds to TRBD2 (6 bases). V was pared by 2 bases and J by 3 bases, with 17 bases between. The CDR3 sequence is 16 residues long. Germline V gene lookup returns CDR1 MNHEY and CDR2 SMNVEV (reference sequence). CDR3 sequence: CASSLGAEGRGYEQYF. The CDR3 bases are TGTGCCAGCAGTTTAGGAGCGGAGGGGAGAGGCTACGAGCAGTACTTC.

The rearrangement uses TRBV4-3 and TRBJ2-5; 10 nucleotides line up with TRBD1. Judging by the DNA end, TRBJ2-7 fits better; the J call may be wrong. This CDR3 has 17 amino acids. CDR1 is LGHNA, CDR2 YSLEER, per germline. The CDR3 reads CASSQDLMDRGSYEQYF. In nucleotides, the CDR3 is TGCGCCAGCAGCCAAGATTTGATGGACAGGGGGTCCTACGAGCAGTACTTC.

This clone was counted only a few times. The genes are TRBV9 and TRBJ2-1, with D perhaps TRBD2 (5 bases). V shed 0 bases and J shed 7 bases, with 14 bases lying between them. This CDR3 contains 15 residues. CDR1 and CDR2 (germline): SGDLS, YYNGEE. Here the CDR3 reads CASSVAELVVNEQFF. The DNA of the CDR3 is TGTGCCAGCAGCGTAGCTGAACTAGTGGTGAATGAGCAGTTCTTC.

This clone was counted only a few times. The V and J genes are TRBV18 and TRBJ1-1, with unresolved D. The CDR3 totals 14 residues. CDR1 is KGHSH and CDR2 is LQKENI in the germline V gene. V was trimmed by 2 bases and J by 4 bases, leaving 11 bases between them. The CDR3 loop reads CASSPNAAGTEAFF. CDR3 nucleotide sequence: TGTGCCAGCTCACCAAATGCCGCGGGCACTGAAGCTTTCTTT. Full variable domain (outside the CDR3, taken from reference TRBV18 and TRBJ1-1): NAGVMQNPRHLVRRRGQEARLRCSPMKGHSHVYWYRQLPEEGLKFMVYLQKENIIDESGMPKERFSAEFPKEGPSILRIQQVVRGDSAAYFCASSPNAAGTEAFFGQGTRLTVV.

The chain carries TRBV7-8 and TRBJ2-3; TRBD1 matches at 9 bases. The CDR3 consists of 15 residues. The V gene's germline CDR1 is SGHVS and CDR2 FQNEAQ. With 2 bases clipped from V and 3 bases from J, the junction kept 3 bases outside the gene matches. For the CDR3, the DNA is TGTGCCAGCAGCTTAAGGGACAGGGTAACAGATACGCAGTATTTT. It is translated as CASSLRDRVTDTQYF.

This chain uses TRBV4-3 with TRBJ2-4; weak D call: TRBD2 (6 bases). Germline-derived CDR1 and CDR2 are LGHNA and YSLEER. The CDR3 runs 15 residues. V lost 0 bases to trimming and J lost 10 bases, with 16 bases between them. The CDR3 spells CASSQDSSGEGIQYF. In DNA form, the CDR3 reads TGCGCCAGCAGCCAAGATTCCTCGGGGGAAGGTATTCAGTACTTC.

This clone occurred a few times. The gene calls are TRBV2 and TRBJ2-7; D not certain. Germline V gene lookup returns CDR1 SNHLY and CDR2 FYNNEI. The length of the CDR3 is 14 residues. With 8 bases removed from V and 7 bases from J, the gap between germline ends came to 21 bases. CDR3 protein: CASRSTAAVGEQYF. The CDR3 DNA reads TGTGCCAGCCGATCCACAGCAGCAGTGGGGGAGCAGTACTTC.

A few counts support this clone. The chain is built from TRBV18 and TRBJ1-1, with D uncertain. Trimming took off 4 bases at V and 7 bases at J, with 10 bases between the two ends. CDR1 and CDR2 from the germline V gene are KGHSH and LQKENI. The CDR3 runs to 12 residues. CDR3 sequence (DNA): TGTGCCAGCTCACTGGTCCGGGGTGAAGCTTTCTTT. This sequence encodes CASSLVRGEAFF.

V usage is TRBV10-3 and J usage is TRBJ1-5; tentatively, D is TRBD1 (6 bases). From germline, CDR1 is ENHRY and CDR2 SYGVKD. This CDR3 has 15 amino acids. Trimming removed 6 bases at V and 3 bases at J, with 15 bases between. CDR3 loop: CAISGMTGLNQPQHF. CDR3 sequence (DNA): TGTGCCATCAGCGGTATGACAGGACTCAATCAGCCCCAGCATTTT.

V usage is TRBV28 and J usage is TRBJ1-2; D is possibly TRBD1 (5 bases). Germline CDR1 MDHEN, CDR2 SYDVKM. There are 14 residues in the CDR3. V was pared by 3 bases and J by 5 bases, with 13 bases between. The CDR3 DNA is TGTGCCAGCAGTTTTCTTCCAGGGACTTATGGCTACACCTTC. It yields the protein CASSFLPGTYGYTF.

This clone was observed a handful of times. V gene TRBV7-2 combines with J gene TRBJ2-7; 9 bases match TRBD2. The trim removed 1 base at V and 3 bases at J, leaving 7 bases unmatched. CDR1 is SGHTA and CDR2 is FQGNSA in the germline V gene. The CDR3 runs 16 residues. CDR3 residues: CASSLEILAGSYEQYF. CDR3 bases: TGTGCCAGCAGCTTAGAAATTCTAGCGGGGAGCTACGAGCAGTACTTC.

The DNA of the CDR3 is TGTGCCAGCAGCTTCACAGGGGGCGGTGGCTACACCTTC. This encodes CASSFTGGGGYTF. This chain uses TRBV11-1 with TRBJ1-2; TRBD1 matches 9 bases. The CDR3 has 13 amino acids. Per the germline V gene, CDR1 is SGHAT and CDR2 is FQDESV (reference sequence). The junction had 3 bases not matched to a gene; V was cut back by 3 bases and J by 7 bases.

This clone was detected only a few times. This rearrangement joins TRBV7-2 to TRBJ2-1; D possibly corresponds to TRBD2 (6 bases). There are 15 residues in the CDR3. CDR1 is SGHTA, CDR2 FQGNSA, per germline. Trimming shortened V by 1 base and J by 2 bases, and 9 bases separated the two germline ends. In DNA form, the CDR3 reads TGTGCCAGCAGCTTAGGTGGGAGGACCTACAATGAGCAGTTCTTC. Protein sequence: CASSLGGRTYNEQFF.

This clone occurred a few times. The chain's CDR3 is CASSSATRNYGYTF. The CDR3 DNA reads as TGTGCCAGCAGTTCCGCCACAAGGAACTATGGCTACACCTTC. The chain is built from TRBV27 and TRBJ1-2; D ambiguous. CDR1 is MNHEY and CDR2 is SMNVEV in the germline V gene (reference sequence). Trimming left V 4 bases short and J 2 bases short, with 11 bases between. The CDR3 consists of 14 residues.

V and J are TRBV28 and TRBJ1-1; weak D call: TRBD1 (6 bases). Germline V gene sequence: CDR1 MDHEN, CDR2 SYDVKM. This CDR3 has 13 residues. V gave up 3 bases and J gave up 7 bases, with 12 bases separating them. The DNA for the CDR3 is TGTGCCAGCAGTTTTCAGGGGCTTTTTGAAGCTTTCTTT. Protein sequence: CASSFQGLFEAFF. The variable domain in full, completed from reference TRBV28 and TRBJ1-1, reads DVKVTQSSRYLVKRTGEKVFLECVQDMDHENMFWYRQDPGLGLRLIYFSYDVKMKEKGDIPEGYSVSREKKERFSLILESASTNQTSMYLCASSFQGLFEAFFGQGTRLTVV.

This rearrangement joins TRBV6-6 to TRBJ2-3; perhaps D is TRBD1 or TRBD2 (5 bases each). There are 13 residues in the CDR3. Germline loops: CDR1 MNHNY, CDR2 SVGAGI (reference sequence). The germline V and J ends were trimmed by 6 bases and 7 bases, with 14 bases remaining between them. In DNA form, the CDR3 reads TGTGCCAGCAGCCCTAAGGGGAGTAATACGCAGTATTTT. As protein: CASSPKGSNTQYF.

The rearrangement uses TRBV19 and TRBJ1-5, with D unresolved. V shed 7 bases and J shed 7 bases, with 20 bases lying between them. The CDR3 has 15 amino acids. The germline gives CDR1 LNHDA, CDR2 SQIVND (reference sequence). The CDR3 spells CASTNERGWEQPQHF. The CDR3 DNA sequence: TGTGCCAGTACCAATGAGCGGGGATGGGAGCAGCCCCAGCATTTT.